Listed below are T cell receptor beta chains from one sample, sequenced in a study of blood T cell repertoires in COVID-19. The table came from immunoSEQ multiplex PCR; TCRdb's copy has only in-frame clones and leaves some out. This table has over 300,000 clones, 85% to 90% appearing once. The sequenced material came from PBMCs or T cells enriched from blood (not recorded which). These receptors came from a woman aged 25 to 39 with acute COVID-19. The CDR3 runs from the conserved cysteine through the conserved F or W. A D gene is named only where the DNA matches it firmly. Clone size is shown for a subset of rows, as once, few, many or a class of expanded clone.

d_gene	v_gene	j_gene	abundance	CDR3aa	CDR3nt
-	TRBV4-1	TRBJ1-2	-	CASSRAGDVYGYTF	TGCGCCAGCAGCCGGGCAGGGGACGTCTATGGCTACACCTTC
-	TRBV28	TRBJ1-5	-	CATRTATQPQHF	TGTGCCACCAGGACAGCGACTCAGCCCCAGCATTTT
-	TRBV5-1	TRBJ2-5	-	CASSTTDRTETQYF	TGCGCCAGCAGCACTACCGACAGAACGGAGACCCAGTACTTC
-	TRBV13	TRBJ1-2	-	CASSLQVYGYTF	TGTGCCAGCAGCTTACAGGTCTATGGCTACACCTTC
-	TRBV18	TRBJ2-7	-	CASSPPGHFYEQYF	TGTGCCAGCTCACCGCCGGGACATTTCTACGAGCAGTACTTC
TRBD1	TRBV6-5	TRBJ2-7	-	CASSRTGGVYEQYF	TGTGCCAGCAGTCGGACAGGGGGAGTCTACGAGCAGTACTTC
TRBD1	TRBV5-1	TRBJ1-2	-	CASSWGTGIIYGYTF	TGCGCCAGCAGCTGGGGGACAGGGATCATTTATGGCTACACCTTC
TRBD1	TRBV9	TRBJ1-5	-	CASSVGTGGNQPQHF	TGTGCCAGCAGCGTAGGGACAGGGGGGAATCAGCCCCAGCATTTT
-	TRBV24-1	TRBJ1-5	-	CATSNVRGQPQHF	TGTGCCACCAGTAATGTACGGGGTCAGCCCCAGCATTTT
TRBD1	TRBV18	TRBJ2-7	-	CASSPWTGGYEQYF	TGTGCCAGCTCACCTTGGACAGGGGGCTACGAGCAGTACTTC
TRBD1	TRBV6-1	TRBJ1-3	-	CASSEAPTGVSGNTIYF	TGTGCCAGCAGTGAAGCGCCGACAGGGGTCTCTGGAAACACCATATATTTT
TRBD1	TRBV29-1	TRBJ1-2	-	CSVVGQGAWGYTF	TGCAGCGTTGTAGGCCAGGGGGCTTGGGGCTACACCTTC
-	TRBV29-1	TRBJ2-3	-	CSVAEQVLLTDTQYF	TGCAGCGTTGCGGAACAGGTCCTACTCACAGATACGCAGTATTTT
TRBD1	TRBV5-1	TRBJ1-4	once	CASSSTGATNEKLFF	TGCGCCAGCAGCTCCACAGGGGCAACTAATGAAAAACTGTTTTTT
-	TRBV7-2	TRBJ2-5	-	CASSLDSGQETQYF	TGTGCCAGCAGCCTAGATTCCGGGCAAGAGACCCAGTACTTC
-	TRBV6-5	TRBJ1-3	-	CASKAIQGPGNTIYF	TGTGCCAGCAAGGCGATACAGGGTCCTGGAAACACCATATATTTT
-	TRBV5-1	TRBJ1-1	-	CASSWGTGSTEAFF	TGCGCCAGCAGCTGGGGTACAGGGAGCACTGAAGCTTTCTTT
-	TRBV11-2	TRBJ1-2	-	CASRWSNGGYTF	TGTGCCAGCCGTTGGAGTAATGGTGGCTACACCTTC
TRBD1	TRBV19	TRBJ2-7	-	CASSISWDRFNEQYF	TGTGCCAGTAGTATATCCTGGGACAGGTTCAACGAGCAGTACTTC
-	TRBV14	TRBJ2-7	-	CASSRMNLTTGAGGEQYF	TGTGCCAGCAGCCGAATGAATCTAACGACGGGCGCCGGGGGCGAGCAGTACTTC
-	TRBV10-3	TRBJ2-7	-	CAISETSYEQYF	TGTGCCATCAGTGAGACATCCTACGAGCAGTACTTC
-	TRBV7-3	TRBJ2-1	-	CASSLRGLPDNEQFF	TGTGCCAGCAGCTTAAGAGGACTTCCCGACAATGAGCAGTTCTTC